This TCR beta chain was captured by sequencing in a study of blood T cells in healthy people across ages (dated by TCRdb to about 2015). In the study overall: In model experiments, template switching captured about one uniquely barcoded TCR beta cDNA molecule for every two T cells. Using the same blood draw, the study looked at two additional independent replicas of 1 million unique cDNA reads for two donors, one aged 18 to 30 and the other aged 80 or older. To avoid experimental bias, donors of different ages were distributed randomly across sequencing lanes. Four age groups were formed from the donors: young (average 16 years), middle-aged (approximately 39), aged (62) and long-lived (about 80). To track age-related changes in TCR beta repertoire diversity, the study relied on deep sequencing normalized with unique cDNA molecular identifiers. Study-wide conclusions, independent of this receptor: Observed TCR beta diversity correlated strongly with the percentage of naive T cells measured by flow cytometry. Estimates of total diversity based on one million sequenced T cells were regarded as lower bounds and as underestimates. Observed TCR beta diversity per million T cells fell roughly linearly with age, and a significant reduction was already apparent by age roughly 40. Because donor CMV infection status was unknown, age-related changes in expanded clonotypes were potentially confounded. Compared with the aged group, more naive CD4+ T cells, fewer expanded clones and increased TCR diversity were shown by the long-lived group, suggesting age selection. Since profiling was done on bulk unsorted PBMCs, naive and antigen-experienced compartments could not be conclusively compared.

The CDR3 holds 15 amino acids from the cysteine to the phenylalanine. Here the CDR3 DNA is all that survives: 45 bases in frame from base 1. Here V drops 3 bases and J drops 4 bases, and the junction holds 10 bases not matched to any gene. The germline V gene encodes CDR1 DFQATT and CDR2 SNEGSKA (reference sequence). To prepare the library, 5' RACE was applied. Sequenced on an Illumina HiSeq 2500. A second about 6 to 11 cycle PCR used a sample-barcoded 5' primer and a J-beta primer mix. A template-switch 5' adaptor carrying 12 random nucleotides introduced a unique molecular identifier onto each TCR beta cDNA molecule. Each sample yielded at least 2.5 million CDR3-containing paired-end reads. First-strand cDNA was synthesized from all RNA with the Mint cDNA synthesis kit, primed by a TRBC-specific oligonucleotide. After uracil-DNA glycosylase treatment, a first 18-cycle PCR used universal primers M1SS and BC2_uni_R on all cDNA. Under the source paper's analysis protocol: Each sample was normalized by randomly selecting 1 million high-quality reads, each carrying a distinct molecular identifier. Reads sharing molecular identifiers were discarded rather than binned into consensus sequences. MiTCR, run with a Q25 quality threshold and the strictest error-elimination algorithm, handled CDR3 identification, clonotype clustering and error correction. Lower-bound total TCR beta diversity was estimated with a nonparametric unseen species model using Euler transformation. The public reads were quality trimmed at Q25 with fastp and then assembled into clones with MiXCR by TCRdb, keeping productive beta chains. Entries that share a CDR3 protein sequence are merged under the most common genes and DNA. What appears here as the V and J calls and clone size reflects TCRdb's work, not the paper's. The sample table records about 680,000 distinct CDR3 sequences; over 45% of these occur just once. Jointly, the top ten make up roughly 34% of the sample.

There are a few counts of this clonotype. No antigen is known for it. Within one base of it there is no much larger clone, and no base qualities were kept. The donors were some 39 Caucasian individuals from Russia, aged about 6 to 95 years, who were systemically healthy. Each donor gave 8.5 to 10 milliliters of peripheral blood, collected into EDTA-treated Vacutainer tubes. Ficoll-Paque density-gradient centrifugation was used to isolate PBMCs, with at least 7 million per sample. Trizol reagent was used to extract total RNA from the PBMCs, yielding at least 5.5 micrograms per sample. For every donor, an aliquot of PBMCs went through flow cytometry to measure the percentages of naive CD45RAhigh/CD27high T cells.

The receptor was isolated from a woman aged 60 to 75 in good health. Sequences were obtained from blood. Recombination connected TRBV20-1 to TRBJ2-5, with 8 bases in between that match TRBD2. The DNA is TGCAGTGCTAGTGACTCGTGGCTAGCGGGAGAGACCCAGTACTTC. Its protein product is CSASDSWLAGETQYF.